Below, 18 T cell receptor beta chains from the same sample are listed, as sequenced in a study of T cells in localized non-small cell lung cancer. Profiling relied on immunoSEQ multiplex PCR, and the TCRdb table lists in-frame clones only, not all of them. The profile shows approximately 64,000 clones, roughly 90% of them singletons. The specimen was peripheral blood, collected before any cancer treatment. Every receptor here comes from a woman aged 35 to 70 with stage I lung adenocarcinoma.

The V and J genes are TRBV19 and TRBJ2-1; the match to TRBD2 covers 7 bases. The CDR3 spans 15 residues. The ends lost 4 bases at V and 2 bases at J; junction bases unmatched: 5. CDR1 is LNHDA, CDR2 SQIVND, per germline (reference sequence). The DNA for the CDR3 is TGTGCCAGTAGTACAGGACTAGAACCCTACAATGAGCAGTTCTTC. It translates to CASSTGLEPYNEQFF.

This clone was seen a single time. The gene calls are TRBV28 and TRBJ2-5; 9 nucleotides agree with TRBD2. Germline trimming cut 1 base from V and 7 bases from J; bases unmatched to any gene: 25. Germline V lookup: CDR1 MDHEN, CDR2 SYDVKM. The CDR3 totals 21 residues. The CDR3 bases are TGTGCCAGCAGTTTATACATACCATTTATGCAAGCGGGAGGACCAGATTGGACCCAGTACTTC. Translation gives CASSLYIPFMQAGGPDWTQYF.

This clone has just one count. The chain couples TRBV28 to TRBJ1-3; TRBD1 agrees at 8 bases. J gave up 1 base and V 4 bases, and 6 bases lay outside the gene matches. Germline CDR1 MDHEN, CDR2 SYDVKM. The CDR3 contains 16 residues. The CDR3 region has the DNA TGTGCCAGCAGTTCTTACAGGGGGGGATCTGGAAACACCATATATTTT. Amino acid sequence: CASSSYRGGSGNTIYF.

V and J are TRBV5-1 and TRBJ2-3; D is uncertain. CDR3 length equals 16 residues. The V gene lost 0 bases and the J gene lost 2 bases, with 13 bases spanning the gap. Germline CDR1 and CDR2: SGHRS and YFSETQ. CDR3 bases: TGCGCCAGCAGCTTGGGACACCAAAACCCCACAGATACGCAGTATTTT. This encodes CASSLGHQNPTDTQYF.

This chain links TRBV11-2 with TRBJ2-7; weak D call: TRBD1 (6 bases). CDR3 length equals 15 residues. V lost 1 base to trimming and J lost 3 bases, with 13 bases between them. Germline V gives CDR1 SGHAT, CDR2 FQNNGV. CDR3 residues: CASSLGQGRFYEQYF. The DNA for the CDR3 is TGTGCCAGCAGCTTAGGGCAGGGGAGATTCTACGAGCAGTACTTC.

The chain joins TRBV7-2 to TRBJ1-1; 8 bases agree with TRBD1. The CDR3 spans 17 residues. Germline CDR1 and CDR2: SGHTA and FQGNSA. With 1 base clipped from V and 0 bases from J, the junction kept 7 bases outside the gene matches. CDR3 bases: TGTGCCAGCAGCTTAGGTGGGACAGGTGCCTTGAACACTGAAGCTTTCTTT. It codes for CASSLGGTGALNTEAFF.

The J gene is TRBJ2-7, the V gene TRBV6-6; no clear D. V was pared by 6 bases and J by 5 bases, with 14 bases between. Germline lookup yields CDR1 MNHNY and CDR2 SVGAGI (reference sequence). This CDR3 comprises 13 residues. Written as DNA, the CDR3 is TGTGCCAGCAGGACCCGAAGATTCGACGAGCAGTACTTC. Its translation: CASRTRRFDEQYF.

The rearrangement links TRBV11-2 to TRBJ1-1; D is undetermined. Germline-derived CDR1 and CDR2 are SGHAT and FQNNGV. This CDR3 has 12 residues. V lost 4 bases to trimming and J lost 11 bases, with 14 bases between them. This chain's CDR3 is CASSSAGMEAFF. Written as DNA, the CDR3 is TGTGCCAGCAGCTCTGCAGGAATGGAGGCTTTCTTT.

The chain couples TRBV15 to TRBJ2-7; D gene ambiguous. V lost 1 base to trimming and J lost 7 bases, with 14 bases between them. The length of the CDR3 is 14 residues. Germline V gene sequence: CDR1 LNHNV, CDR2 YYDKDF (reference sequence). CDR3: CATSRAAYPREQYF. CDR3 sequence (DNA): TGTGCCACCAGCAGAGCGGCTTACCCTAGGGAGCAGTACTTC.

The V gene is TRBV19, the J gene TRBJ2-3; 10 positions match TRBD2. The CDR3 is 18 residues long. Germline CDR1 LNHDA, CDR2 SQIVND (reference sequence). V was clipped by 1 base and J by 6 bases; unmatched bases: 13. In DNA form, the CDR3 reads TGTGCCAGTAGTATAGCCCGTGGGAGCGGGGGGGCCTTGGATACGCAGTATTTT. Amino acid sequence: CASSIARGSGGALDTQYF.

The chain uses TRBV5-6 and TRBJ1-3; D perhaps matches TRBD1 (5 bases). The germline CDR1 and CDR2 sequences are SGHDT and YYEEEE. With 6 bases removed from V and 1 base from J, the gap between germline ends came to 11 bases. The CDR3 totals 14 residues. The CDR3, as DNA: TGTGCCAGCAAGCTGTGGGGGTCTGGAAACACCATATATTTT. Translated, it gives CASKLWGSGNTIYF.

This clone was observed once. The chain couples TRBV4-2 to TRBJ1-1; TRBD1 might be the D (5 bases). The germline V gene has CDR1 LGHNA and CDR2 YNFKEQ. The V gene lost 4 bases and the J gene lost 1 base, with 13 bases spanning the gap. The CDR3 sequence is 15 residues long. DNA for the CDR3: TGTGCCAGCAGCCCCCCGGCGGGGGAGAACACTGAAGCTTTCTTT. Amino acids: CASSPPAGENTEAFF.

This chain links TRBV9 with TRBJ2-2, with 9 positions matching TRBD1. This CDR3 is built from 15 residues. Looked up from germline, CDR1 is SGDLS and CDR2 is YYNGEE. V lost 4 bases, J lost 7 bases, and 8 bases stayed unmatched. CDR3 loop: CASSNRDRVGGELFF. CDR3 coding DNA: TGTGCCAGCAGCAACCGGGACAGGGTCGGCGGGGAGCTGTTTTTT.

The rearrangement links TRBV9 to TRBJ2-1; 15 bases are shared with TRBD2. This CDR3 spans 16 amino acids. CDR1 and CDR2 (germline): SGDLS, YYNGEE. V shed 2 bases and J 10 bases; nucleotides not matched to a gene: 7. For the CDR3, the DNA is TGTGCCAGCAGCGTTGGACTAGCGGGAGGGCAGGGGGAGCAGTTCTTC. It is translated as CASSVGLAGGQGEQFF.

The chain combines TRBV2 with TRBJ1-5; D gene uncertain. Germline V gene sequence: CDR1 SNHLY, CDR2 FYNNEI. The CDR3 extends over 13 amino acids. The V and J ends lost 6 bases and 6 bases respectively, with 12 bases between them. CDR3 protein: CASRALGIQPQHF. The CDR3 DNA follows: TGTGCCAGCAGGGCATTGGGGATTCAGCCCCAGCATTTT.

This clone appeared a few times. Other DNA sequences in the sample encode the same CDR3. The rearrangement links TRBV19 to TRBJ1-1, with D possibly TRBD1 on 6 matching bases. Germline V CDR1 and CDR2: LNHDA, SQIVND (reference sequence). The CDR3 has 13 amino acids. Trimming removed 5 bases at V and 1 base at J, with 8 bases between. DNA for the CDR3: TGTGCCAGTAGTTTACAGGGGAACACTGAAGCTTTCTTT. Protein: CASSLQGNTEAFF.

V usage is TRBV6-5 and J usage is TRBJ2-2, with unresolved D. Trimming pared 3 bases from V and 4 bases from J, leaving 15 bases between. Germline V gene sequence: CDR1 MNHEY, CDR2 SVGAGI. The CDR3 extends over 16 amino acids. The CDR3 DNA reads TGTGCCAGCAGTTATAATGTCCCCCCCAGCACCGGGGAGCTGTTTTTT. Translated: CASSYNVPPSTGELFF.

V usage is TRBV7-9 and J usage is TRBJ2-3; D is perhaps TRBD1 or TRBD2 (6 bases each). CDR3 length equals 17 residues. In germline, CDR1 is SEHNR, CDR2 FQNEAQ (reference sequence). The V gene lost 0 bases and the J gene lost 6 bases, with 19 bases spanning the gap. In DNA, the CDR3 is TGTGCCAGCAGCTTAGCCCTGATCGGGGGCGCGGGGGATACGCAGTATTTT. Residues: CASSLALIGGAGDTQYF.